The sequence of this TCR beta chain was determined in a study of monozygotic twins with inflammatory bowel disease. Using the 5' RACE reads, TCRdb records one entry per CDR3 protein without DNA. This table lists about 160,000 distinct CDR3 sequences. This CDR3 contains 16 residues. Germline V CDR1 and CDR2: LNHDA, SQIVND (reference sequence). Sequencing used blood. The gene calls are TRBV19 and TRBJ2-1; TCRdb's D call of TRBD2 is untestable without DNA. The TCR originated in a human donor with ulcerative colitis or Crohn's disease, or a healthy co-twin of an affected twin (not recorded which). This chain's CDR3 is CASSILTSPDPNEQFF.